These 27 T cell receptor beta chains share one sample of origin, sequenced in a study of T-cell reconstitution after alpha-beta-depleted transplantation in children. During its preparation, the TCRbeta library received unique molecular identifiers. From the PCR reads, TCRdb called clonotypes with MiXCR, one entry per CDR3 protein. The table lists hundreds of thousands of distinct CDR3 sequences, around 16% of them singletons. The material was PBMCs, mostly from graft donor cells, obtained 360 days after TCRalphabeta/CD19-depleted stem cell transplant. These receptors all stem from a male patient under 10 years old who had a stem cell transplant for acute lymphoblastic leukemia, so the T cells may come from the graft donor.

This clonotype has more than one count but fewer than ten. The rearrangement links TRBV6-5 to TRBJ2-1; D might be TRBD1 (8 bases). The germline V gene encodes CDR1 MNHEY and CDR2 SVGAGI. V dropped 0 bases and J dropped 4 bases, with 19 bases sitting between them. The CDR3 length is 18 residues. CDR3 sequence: CASSYSPPDREGYNEQFF. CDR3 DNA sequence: TGTGCCAGCAGTTACTCCCCGCCGGACAGGGAGGGGTACAATGAGCAGTTCTTC.

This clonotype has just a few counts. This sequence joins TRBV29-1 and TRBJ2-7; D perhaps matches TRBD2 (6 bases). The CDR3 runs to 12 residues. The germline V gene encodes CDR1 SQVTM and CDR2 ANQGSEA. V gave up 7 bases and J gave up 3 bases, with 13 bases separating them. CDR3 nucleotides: TGCAGCGGGAGGGACGGCGGCTACGAGCAGTACTTC. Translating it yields CSGRDGGYEQYF.

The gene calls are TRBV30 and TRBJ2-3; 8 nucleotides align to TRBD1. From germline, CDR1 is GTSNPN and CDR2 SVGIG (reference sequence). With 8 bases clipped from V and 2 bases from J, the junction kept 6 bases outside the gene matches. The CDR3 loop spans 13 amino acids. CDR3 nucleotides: TGTGCCGAAAGACAGGGGTTCACAGATACGCAGTATTTT. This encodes CAERQGFTDTQYF. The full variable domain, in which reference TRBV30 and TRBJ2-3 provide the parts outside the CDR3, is SQTIHQWPATLVQPVGSPLSLECTVEGTSNPNLYWYRQAAGRGLQLLFYSVGIGQISSEVPQNLSASRPQDRQFILSSKKLLLSDSGFYLCAERQGFTDTQYFGPGTRLTVL.

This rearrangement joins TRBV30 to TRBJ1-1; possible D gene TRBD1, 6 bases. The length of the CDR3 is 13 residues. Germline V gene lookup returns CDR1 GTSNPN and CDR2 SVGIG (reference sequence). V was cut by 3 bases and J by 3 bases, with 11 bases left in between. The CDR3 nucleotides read TGTGCCTGGAGGATGTCAGGGGACACTGAAGCTTTCTTT. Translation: CAWRMSGDTEAFF.

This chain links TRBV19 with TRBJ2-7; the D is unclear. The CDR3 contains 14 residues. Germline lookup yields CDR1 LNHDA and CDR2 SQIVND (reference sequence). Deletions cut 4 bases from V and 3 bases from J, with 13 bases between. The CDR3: CASSKYSSNYEQYF. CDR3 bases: TGTGCCAGTAGTAAGTACTCGAGCAACTACGAGCAGTACTTC.

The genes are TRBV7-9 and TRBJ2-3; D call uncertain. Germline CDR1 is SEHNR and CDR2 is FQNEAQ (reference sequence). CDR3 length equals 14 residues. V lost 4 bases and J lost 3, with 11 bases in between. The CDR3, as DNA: TGTGCCAGCAGCTCCCCGACTGTGACAGATACGCAGTATTTT. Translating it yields CASSSPTVTDTQYF.

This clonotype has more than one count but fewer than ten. CDR3 nucleotides: TGCAGCGCTCGGACGGACTCCTACGAGCAGTACTTC. Translating it yields CSARTDSYEQYF. The chain has TRBV29-1 and TRBJ2-7; D gene unclear. Germline V CDR1 and CDR2: SQVTM, ANQGSEA. V was trimmed by 7 bases and J by 0 bases, leaving 10 bases between them. The CDR3 runs to 12 residues.

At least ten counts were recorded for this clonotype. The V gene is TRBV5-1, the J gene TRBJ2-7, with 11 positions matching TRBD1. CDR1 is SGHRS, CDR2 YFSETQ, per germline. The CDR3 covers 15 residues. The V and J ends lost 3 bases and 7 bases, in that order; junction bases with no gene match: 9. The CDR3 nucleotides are TGCGCCAGCAGCTGGAGGACAGGGGGCGCCGGGGAGCAGTACTTC. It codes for CASSWRTGGAGEQYF.

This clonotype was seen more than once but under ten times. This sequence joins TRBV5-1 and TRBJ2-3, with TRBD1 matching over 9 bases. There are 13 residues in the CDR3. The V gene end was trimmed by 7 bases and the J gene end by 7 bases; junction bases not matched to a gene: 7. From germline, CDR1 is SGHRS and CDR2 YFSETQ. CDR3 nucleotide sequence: TGCGCCAGCCAAGGGACAGGGTCAAATACGCAGTATTTT. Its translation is CASQGTGSNTQYF.

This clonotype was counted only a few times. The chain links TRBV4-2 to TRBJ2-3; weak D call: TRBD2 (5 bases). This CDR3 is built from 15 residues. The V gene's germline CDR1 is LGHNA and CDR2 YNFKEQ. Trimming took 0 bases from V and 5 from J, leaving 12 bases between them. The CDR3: CASSQDQLVLDTQYF. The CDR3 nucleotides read TGTGCCAGCAGCCAAGATCAACTAGTCTTAGATACGCAGTATTTT.

CDR3 DNA: TGCGCCAGCAGCTTGGATCCGGGTTTCAACACAGATACGCAGTATTTT. It specifies CASSLDPGFNTDTQYF. V usage is TRBV5-1 and J usage is TRBJ2-3; D is undetermined. Trimming left V 0 bases short and J 2 bases short, with 13 bases between. The CDR3 spans 16 residues. Per the germline V gene, CDR1 is SGHRS and CDR2 is YFSETQ.

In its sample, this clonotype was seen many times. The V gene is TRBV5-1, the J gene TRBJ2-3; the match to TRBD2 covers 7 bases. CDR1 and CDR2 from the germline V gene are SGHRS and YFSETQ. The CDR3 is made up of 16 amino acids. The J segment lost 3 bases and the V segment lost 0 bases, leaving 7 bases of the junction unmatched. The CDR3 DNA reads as TGCGCCAGCAGCTTGGTGGGCGGGAGAGGTACAGATACGCAGTATTTT. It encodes CASSLVGGRGTDTQYF.

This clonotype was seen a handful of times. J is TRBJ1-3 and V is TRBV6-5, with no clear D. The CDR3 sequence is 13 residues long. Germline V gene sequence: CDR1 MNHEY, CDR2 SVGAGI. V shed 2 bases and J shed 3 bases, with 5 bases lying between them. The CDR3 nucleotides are TGTGCCAGCAGTTACGATGGTGGAAACACCATATATTTT. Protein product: CASSYDGGNTIYF.

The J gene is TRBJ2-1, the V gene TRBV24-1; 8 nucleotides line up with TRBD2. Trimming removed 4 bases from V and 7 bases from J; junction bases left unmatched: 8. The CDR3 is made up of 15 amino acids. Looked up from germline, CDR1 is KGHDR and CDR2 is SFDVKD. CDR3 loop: CATSEGAGAVNEQFF. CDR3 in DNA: TGTGCCACCAGTGAAGGAGCGGGAGCTGTTAATGAGCAGTTCTTC.

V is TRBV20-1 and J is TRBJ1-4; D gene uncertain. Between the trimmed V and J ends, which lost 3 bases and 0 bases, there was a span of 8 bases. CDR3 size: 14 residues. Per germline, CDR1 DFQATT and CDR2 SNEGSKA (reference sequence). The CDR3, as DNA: TGCAGTGCTAGTGGCCCACCAACTAATGAAAAACTGTTTTTT. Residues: CSASGPPTNEKLFF.

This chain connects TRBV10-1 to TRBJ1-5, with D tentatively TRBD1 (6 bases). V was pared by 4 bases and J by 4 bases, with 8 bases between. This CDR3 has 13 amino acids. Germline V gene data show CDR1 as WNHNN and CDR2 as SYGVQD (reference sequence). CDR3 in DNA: TGCGCCAGCAGTGCGGGGGCTAATCAGCCCCAGCATTTT. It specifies CASSAGANQPQHF.

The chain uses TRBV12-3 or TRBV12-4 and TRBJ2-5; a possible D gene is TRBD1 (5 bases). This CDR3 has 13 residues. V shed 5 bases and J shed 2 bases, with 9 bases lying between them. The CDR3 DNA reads TGTGCCAGCAGTACGGACACACAAGAGACCCAGTACTTC. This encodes CASSTDTQETQYF.

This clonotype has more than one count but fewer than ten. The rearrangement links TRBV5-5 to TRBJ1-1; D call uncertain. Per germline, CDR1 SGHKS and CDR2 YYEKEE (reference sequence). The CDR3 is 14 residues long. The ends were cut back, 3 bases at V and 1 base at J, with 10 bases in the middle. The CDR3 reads CASSSGPTNTEAFF. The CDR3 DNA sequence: TGTGCCAGCAGCTCCGGACCGACGAACACTGAAGCTTTCTTT.

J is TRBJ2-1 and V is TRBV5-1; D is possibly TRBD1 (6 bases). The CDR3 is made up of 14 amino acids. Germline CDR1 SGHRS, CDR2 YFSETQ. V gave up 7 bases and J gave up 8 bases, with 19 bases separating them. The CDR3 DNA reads TGCGCCAGCGGCCACAGGGTTCCCAATGATGAGCAGTTCTTC. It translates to CASGHRVPNDEQFF.

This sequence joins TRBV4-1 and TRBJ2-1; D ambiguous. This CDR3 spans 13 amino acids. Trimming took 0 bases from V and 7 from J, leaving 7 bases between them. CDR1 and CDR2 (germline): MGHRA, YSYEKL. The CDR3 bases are TGCGCCAGCAGCCAAGAGGAGAGAAATGAGCAGTTCTTC. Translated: CASSQEERNEQFF.

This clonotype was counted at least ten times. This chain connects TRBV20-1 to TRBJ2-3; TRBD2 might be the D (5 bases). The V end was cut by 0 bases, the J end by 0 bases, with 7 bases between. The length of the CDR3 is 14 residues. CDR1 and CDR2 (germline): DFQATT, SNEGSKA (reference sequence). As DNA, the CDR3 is TGCAGTGCTAGAGAGGGCGGGAGCACAGATACGCAGTATTTT. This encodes CSAREGGSTDTQYF.

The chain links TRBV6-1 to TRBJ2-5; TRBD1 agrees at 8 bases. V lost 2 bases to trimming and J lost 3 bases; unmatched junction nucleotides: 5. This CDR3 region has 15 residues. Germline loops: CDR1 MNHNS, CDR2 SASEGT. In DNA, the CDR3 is TGTGCCAGCAGTGAACCAGGGGGCCTGAAAGAGACCCAGTACTTC. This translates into CASSEPGGLKETQYF.

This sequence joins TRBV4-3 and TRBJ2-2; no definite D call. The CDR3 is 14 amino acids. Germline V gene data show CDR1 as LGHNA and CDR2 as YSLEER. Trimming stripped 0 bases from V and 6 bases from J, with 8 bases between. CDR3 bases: TGCGCCAGCAGCCAAGATTCGTCTGCCGGGGAGCTGTTTTTT. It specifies CASSQDSSAGELFF.

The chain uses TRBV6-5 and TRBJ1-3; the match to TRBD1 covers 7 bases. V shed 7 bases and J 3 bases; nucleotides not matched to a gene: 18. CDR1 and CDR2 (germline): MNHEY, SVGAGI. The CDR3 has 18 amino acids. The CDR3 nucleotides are TGTGCCAGCACTTCGGCAGGGGGATATAAGTCTGGTGGAAACACCATATATTTT. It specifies CASTSAGGYKSGGNTIYF.

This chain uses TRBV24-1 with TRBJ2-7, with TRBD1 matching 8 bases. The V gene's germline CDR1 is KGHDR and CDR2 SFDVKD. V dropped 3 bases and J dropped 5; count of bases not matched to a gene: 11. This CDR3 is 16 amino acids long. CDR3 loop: CATSDRQGNFLDEQYF. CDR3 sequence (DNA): TGTGCCACCAGTGATCGACAGGGGAACTTCTTAGACGAGCAGTACTTC.

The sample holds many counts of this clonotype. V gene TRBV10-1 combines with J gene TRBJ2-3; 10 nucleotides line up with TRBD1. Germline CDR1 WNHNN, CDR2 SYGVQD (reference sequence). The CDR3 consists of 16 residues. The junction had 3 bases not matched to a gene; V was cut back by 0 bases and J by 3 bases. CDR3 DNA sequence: TGCGCCAGCAGTGAGTCGAGGACAGGGGGAACAGATACGCAGTATTTT. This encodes CASSESRTGGTDTQYF.

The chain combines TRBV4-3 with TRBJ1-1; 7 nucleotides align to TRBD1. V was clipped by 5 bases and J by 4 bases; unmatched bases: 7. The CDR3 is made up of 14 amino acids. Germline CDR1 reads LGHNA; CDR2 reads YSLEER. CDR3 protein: CASSAQGVGTEAFF. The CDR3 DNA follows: TGCGCCAGCAGCGCCCAGGGGGTAGGCACTGAAGCTTTCTTT.